This entry lists 31 T cell receptor beta chains sequenced from one sample in a study of T cells after yellow fever vaccination. TCRdb re-called the 5' RACE reads through MiXCR, storing one row per CDR3 protein. The sample carries fewer than 450,000 distinct CDR3 sequences, under 14% recorded once. Sample: PBMCs, taken on the day of the first yellow fever vaccination. Receptors were obtained from a man between 18 and 35 years old who received the YFV17D yellow fever vaccine.

This clonotype was seen a handful of times. This chain joins TRBV7-3 and TRBJ1-6; D call uncertain. This CDR3 has 14 amino acids. V was trimmed by 5 bases and J by 7 bases, leaving 12 bases between them. Germline V gives CDR1 SGHTA, CDR2 FQGTGA. The CDR3 DNA sequence: TGTGCCAGCAGCAGAGGGATGGGGAATTCACCCCTCCACTTT. Its translation: CASSRGMGNSPLHF.

V usage is TRBV28 and J usage is TRBJ1-6, with TRBD1 as a possible D gene (6 bases). V shed 5 bases and J shed 11 bases, with 19 bases lying between them. Germline V gives CDR1 MDHEN, CDR2 SYDVKM. The CDR3 sequence is 15 residues long. CDR3 nucleotide sequence: TGTGCCAGCAGTCCCCATACAGGGTTAGGACCACCCCTCCACTTT. Its protein is CASSPHTGLGPPLHF.

V gene TRBV20-1 combines with J gene TRBJ2-3, with D perhaps matching TRBD1 (5 bases). The CDR3 has 14 residues. Looked up from germline, CDR1 is DFQATT and CDR2 is SNEGSKA (reference sequence). In nucleotides, the CDR3 is TGCAGGCCCTCGACAGCTGTCACGAAAGATACGCAGTATTTT. Protein: CRPSTAVTKDTQYF.

This clonotype was found a few times. V gene TRBV7-2 combines with J gene TRBJ2-7; TRBD2 agrees at 12 bases. The CDR3 runs to 17 residues. With V trimmed by 3 bases and J by 0 bases, 6 bases remained unmatched. Germline assignment: CDR1 SGHTA and CDR2 FQGNSA. The CDR3, as DNA: TGTGCCAGCAGCTTTCCGACTAGCGGGGGCCACTCCTACGAGCAGTACGTC. Translated, it gives CASSFPTSGGHSYEQYV.

The chain uses TRBV7-9 and TRBJ2-2; tentative D call: TRBD1 (6 bases). This CDR3 region has 15 residues. Germline CDR1 SEHNR, CDR2 FQNEAQ (reference sequence). Trimming took 5 bases from V and 3 from J, leaving 13 bases between them. CDR3 protein: CASSRWTDDTGELFF. The CDR3 DNA reads TGTGCCAGCAGCAGATGGACAGACGACACCGGGGAGCTGTTTTTT. The full variable domain, its missing parts supplied by reference TRBV7-9 and TRBJ2-2, is DTGVSQNPRHKITKRGQNVTFRCDPISEHNRLYWYRQTLGQGPEFLTYFQNEAQLEKSRLLSDRFSAERPKGSFSTLEIQRTEQGDSAMYLCASSRWTDDTGELFFGEGSRLTVL.

In its sample, this clonotype was seen many times. V gene TRBV7-2 combines with J gene TRBJ2-7, with a weak D call TRBD2 (6 bases). Germline V gene lookup returns CDR1 SGHTA and CDR2 FQGNSA. The CDR3 has 15 amino acids. V was cut by 5 bases and J by 5 bases, with 19 bases left in between. The CDR3 nucleotides read TGTGCCAGCAGCCCTTTACCCGGCGGGACCGACGAGCAGTACTTC. Amino acids: CASSPLPGGTDEQYF.

The CDR3 here is CASSSSGGAFTDTQYF. CDR3 nucleotide sequence: TGTGCCAGCAGCTCGAGCGGGGGGGCCTTCACAGATACGCAGTATTTT. This chain joins TRBV5-6 and TRBJ2-3, with 10 bases lining up with TRBD2. CDR3 length: 16 residues. V shed 3 bases and J 2 bases; nucleotides not matched to a gene: 6. Per the germline V gene, CDR1 is SGHDT and CDR2 is YYEEEE.

The sample holds one count of this clonotype. The V call is TRBV19, the J call TRBJ2-2; D is possibly TRBD1 or TRBD2 (5 bases each). V lost 5 bases and J 0 bases, leaving 13 bases between the germline ends. CDR1 and CDR2 (germline): LNHDA, SQIVND (reference sequence). The CDR3 totals 16 residues. The CDR3 bases are TGTGCCAGTAGTCGGGAAGGGGATGCGAACACCGGGGAGCTGTTTTTT. This translates into CASSREGDANTGELFF.

The chain recombines TRBV6-1 with TRBJ2-3, with 12 bases aligning to TRBD2. This CDR3 is 14 amino acids long. J lost 13 bases, V lost 11 bases, and 16 bases had no gene match. Germline CDR1 MNHNS, CDR2 SASEGT. CDR3 loop: CAAAEASGGAVEYF. In nucleotides, the CDR3 is TGTGCCGCGGCAGAGGCTAGCGGGGGGGCAGTGGAGTATTTT.

This clonotype was detected a few times. The chain links TRBV5-1 to TRBJ1-2; D gene uncertain. The V end was cut by 1 base, the J end by 0 bases, with 10 bases between. The CDR3 has 15 amino acids. Per the germline V gene, CDR1 is SGHRS and CDR2 is YFSETQ. The CDR3 DNA sequence: TGCGCCAGCAGCTTGAATCTGGGATCTAACTATGGCTACACCTTC. As protein: CASSLNLGSNYGYTF. The full variable domain, in which reference TRBV5-1 and TRBJ1-2 provide the parts outside the CDR3, is KAGVTQTPRYLIKTRGQQVTLSCSPISGHRSVSWYQQTPGQGLQFLFEYFSETQRNKGNFPGRFSGRQFSNSRSEMNVSTLELGDSALYLCASSLNLGSNYGYTFGSGTRLTVV.

The rearrangement uses TRBV29-1 and TRBJ2-7, with D possibly matching TRBD1 (6 bases). The CDR3 totals 12 residues. The germline gives CDR1 SQVTM, CDR2 ANQGSEA. Trimming stripped 6 bases from V and 5 bases from J, with 14 bases between. CDR3 bases: TGCAGCGTGTTTACAGGGTTCCACGAGCAGTACGTC. As protein: CSVFTGFHEQYV.

This clonotype was seen a handful of times. The V gene is TRBV6-8, the J gene TRBJ2-5; 15 bases are a match to TRBD2. The CDR3 has 18 residues. CDR1 MNHGY and CDR2 SAAAGT come from the germline V gene. V was pared by 5 bases and J by 5 bases, with 12 bases of the junction left unmatched. Here the CDR3 reads CASSQPGGLAGGKETQYF. The CDR3 DNA reads TGTGCCAGCAGTCAGCCCGGCGGACTAGCGGGGGGGAAGGAGACCCAGTACTTC.

The V call is TRBV5-4, the J call TRBJ2-6; no reliable D call. V dropped 0 bases and J dropped 0 bases, with 7 bases sitting between them. Germline V gene sequence: CDR1 SGHNT, CDR2 YYREEE (reference sequence). The CDR3 spans 16 residues. The CDR3, as DNA: TGTGCCAGCAGCTTGGAGGGCGGCTCTGGGGCCAACGTCCTGACTTTC. Protein: CASSLEGGSGANVLTF.

The V gene is TRBV4-1, the J gene TRBJ1-2; 10 nucleotides align to TRBD1. The germline CDR1 and CDR2 sequences are MGHRA and YSYEKL. The J segment lost 8 bases and the V segment lost 3 bases, leaving 9 bases of the junction unmatched. The CDR3 spans 15 residues. CDR3 sequence (DNA): TGCGCCAGCAGCCAGGGGACCTCGACAGGGGGCGGCTACACCTTC. It codes for CASSQGTSTGGGYTF.

The gene calls are TRBV10-3 and TRBJ1-5, with D unresolved. Trimming left V 8 bases short and J 1 base short, with 12 bases between. This CDR3 has 14 amino acids. Germline assignment: CDR1 ENHRY and CDR2 SYGVKD. The CDR3 coding sequence is TGTGCCATCTGGGTAGGGTTAAGCAATCAGCCCCAGCATTTT. Its protein is CAIWVGLSNQPQHF.

The rearrangement uses TRBV12-3 or TRBV12-4 and TRBJ1-6; no firm D call. The CDR3 runs to 13 residues. The ends were cut back, 8 bases at V and 6 bases at J, with 11 bases in the middle. The CDR3 loop reads CASSEEGNSPLHF. The CDR3 DNA reads as TGTGCCAGCTCGGAGGAGGGTAATTCACCCCTCCACTTT.

There are a few counts of this clonotype. V gene TRBV7-6 combines with J gene TRBJ2-5, with TRBD1 matching over 7 bases. The CDR3 totals 15 residues. The V gene end was trimmed by 5 bases and the J gene end by 5 bases; junction bases not matched to a gene: 11. Germline lookup yields CDR1 SGHVS and CDR2 FNYEAQ. CDR3 loop: CASSATYTRGETQYF. The CDR3 DNA is TGTGCCAGCAGCGCCACTTACACCAGGGGGGAGACCCAGTACTTC.

This clonotype was picked up a small number of times. This chain connects TRBV10-2 to TRBJ2-2; possible D gene TRBD1, 5 bases. There are 14 residues in the CDR3. Germline CDR1 WSHSY, CDR2 SAAADI. Trimming removed 6 bases at V and 4 bases at J, with 12 bases between. In DNA, the CDR3 is TGCGCCAGCAGAGACAGTGGAACCACCGGGGAGCTGTTTTTT. It translates to CASRDSGTTGELFF.

In this sample, this clonotype turned up a few times. The chain recombines TRBV2 with TRBJ2-5, with D possibly being TRBD2 (6 bases). Trimming pared 3 bases from V and 5 bases from J, leaving 13 bases between. CDR1 SNHLY and CDR2 FYNNEI come from the germline V gene. CDR3 length: 14 amino acids. CDR3 nucleotides: TGTGCCAGCAGTGACCGCGGGGAGGCGGAGACCCAGTACTTC. This codes for CASSDRGEAETQYF.

This clonotype was counted between two and nine times. CDR3 residues: CASSLELAGGKTQYF. CDR3 nucleotide sequence: TGCGCCAGCAGCTTGGAACTAGCGGGGGGAAAGACCCAGTACTTC. This chain uses TRBV5-1 with TRBJ2-5; 12 bases fit TRBD2. Germline CDR1 and CDR2: SGHRS and YFSETQ. After removal of 0 bases from V and 6 bases from J, the junction contained 3 bases not matched to a gene. The CDR3 has 15 residues. Full variable domain (outside the CDR3, taken from reference TRBV5-1 and TRBJ2-5): KAGVTQTPRYLIKTRGQQVTLSCSPISGHRSVSWYQQTPGQGLQFLFEYFSETQRNKGNFPGRFSGRQFSNSRSEMNVSTLELGDSALYLCASSLELAGGKTQYFGPGTRLLVL.

The CDR3: CASSLAGSGGPPGTQYF. CDR3 bases: TGCGCCAGCAGCTTGGCCGGGAGCGGGGGGCCTCCAGGAACCCAGTACTTC. The V gene is TRBV5-1, the J gene TRBJ2-5; the match to TRBD2 covers 9 bases. The J segment lost 8 bases and the V segment lost 0 bases, leaving 14 bases of the junction unmatched. From germline, CDR1 is SGHRS and CDR2 YFSETQ. There are 17 residues in the CDR3.

The chain couples TRBV7-9 to TRBJ1-1; D is unresolved. Germline V gene data show CDR1 as SEHNR and CDR2 as FQNEAQ (reference sequence). The V end lost 7 bases, the J end lost 6 bases, and 12 bases lay between the germline ends. The CDR3 contains 12 residues. CDR3 loop: CASMRATAEAFF. In DNA, the CDR3 is TGTGCCAGCATGCGAGCGACCGCTGAAGCTTTCTTT.

The rearrangement links TRBV28 to TRBJ2-7; 10 nucleotides match TRBD1. The CDR3 is made up of 15 amino acids. Germline trimming cut 5 bases from V and 5 bases from J; bases unmatched to any gene: 9. Germline lookup yields CDR1 MDHEN and CDR2 SYDVKM. DNA for the CDR3: TGTGCCAGCAGTACGCCGGGACAGGGGTTCGACGAGCAGTACTTC. Its translation: CASSTPGQGFDEQYF.

This clonotype has ten or more counts. The genes are TRBV10-3 and TRBJ2-3, with D possibly TRBD1 on 6 matching bases. Trimming removed 0 bases at V and 0 bases at J, with 10 bases between. Germline loops: CDR1 ENHRY, CDR2 SYGVKD. The CDR3 is 16 residues long. The CDR3 DNA reads TGTGCCATCAGTGAGTCGACAGGACCCAGCACAGATACGCAGTATTTT. Translated, it gives CAISESTGPSTDTQYF.

This clonotype has at least ten counts. J is TRBJ2-1 and V is TRBV7-9; D unclear. CDR1 is SEHNR, CDR2 FQNEAQ, per germline (reference sequence). Trimming took 5 bases from V and 10 from J, leaving 12 bases between them. This CDR3 has 12 amino acids. CDR3 nucleotide sequence: TGTGCCAGCAGCGATGAGGCCCCCGAGCAGTTCTTC. It translates to CASSDEAPEQFF. The whole variable domain, remainder taken from reference TRBV7-9 and TRBJ2-1, is DTGVSQNPRHKITKRGQNVTFRCDPISEHNRLYWYRQTLGQGPEFLTYFQNEAQLEKSRLLSDRFSAERPKGSFSTLEIQRTEQGDSAMYLCASSDEAPEQFFGPGTRLTVL.

This clonotype was counted a few times. The chain employs TRBV6-2 or TRBV6-3 and TRBJ1-5; 11 bases are shared with TRBD1. The CDR3 runs 14 residues. Germline-derived CDR1 and CDR2 are MNHEY and SVGEGT. V gave up 7 bases and J gave up 6 bases; unmatched junction bases: 5. In DNA, the CDR3 is TGTGCCAGCAACGGTGGGACAGGGGGTCAGCCCCAGCATTTT. Protein sequence: CASNGGTGGQPQHF.

This clonotype has more than one count but fewer than ten. J is TRBJ1-6 and V is TRBV20-1; 7 bases line up with TRBD1. The V and J ends lost 3 bases and 6 bases, in that order; junction bases with no gene match: 2. The germline V gene has CDR1 DFQATT and CDR2 SNEGSKA (reference sequence). The CDR3 length is 13 residues. DNA of the CDR3: TGCAGTGCTAGGGGGACAGCTAATTCACCCCTCCACTTT. Translation: CSARGTANSPLHF.

This clonotype was recorded a few times. The chain couples TRBV6-1 to TRBJ1-4; 8 bases are shared with TRBD1. V lost 4 bases to trimming and J lost 8 bases; unmatched junction nucleotides: 6. Germline CDR1 and CDR2: MNHNS and SASEGT. The CDR3 extends over 14 amino acids. The CDR3 spells CASSGGQGEEKLFF. The CDR3 region has the DNA TGTGCCAGCAGTGGAGGACAGGGAGAGGAAAAACTGTTTTTT.

This clonotype came up a few times. The chain couples TRBV5-1 to TRBJ1-2, with 8 bases lining up with TRBD1. V shed 1 base and J 4 bases; nucleotides not matched to a gene: 12. CDR1 is SGHRS, CDR2 YFSETQ, per germline. This CDR3 has 17 amino acids. This chain's CDR3 is CASSLNGDRGVRYGYTF. In DNA form, the CDR3 reads TGCGCCAGCAGCTTGAATGGTGACAGGGGAGTCCGCTATGGCTACACCTTC.

This chain joins TRBV7-9 and TRBJ2-2, with unresolved D. Germline CDR1 reads SEHNR; CDR2 reads FQNEAQ (reference sequence). V lost 4 bases and J 6 bases, leaving 18 bases between the germline ends. This CDR3 contains 16 residues. The CDR3 loop reads CASSSPKRQVAGELFF. Here the CDR3 DNA reads TGTGCCAGCAGCTCGCCCAAGAGGCAGGTCGCCGGGGAGCTGTTTTTT.

This clonotype showed up just a few times. The chain couples TRBV12-3 or TRBV12-4 to TRBJ1-4, with D tentatively TRBD1 (6 bases). The CDR3 has 13 residues. The V end lost 10 bases, the J end lost 6 bases, and 15 bases lay between the germline ends. CDR3 DNA: TGTGCCACCCGCCCCGGGACATATGAAAAACTGTTTTTT. Its protein product is CATRPGTYEKLFF.